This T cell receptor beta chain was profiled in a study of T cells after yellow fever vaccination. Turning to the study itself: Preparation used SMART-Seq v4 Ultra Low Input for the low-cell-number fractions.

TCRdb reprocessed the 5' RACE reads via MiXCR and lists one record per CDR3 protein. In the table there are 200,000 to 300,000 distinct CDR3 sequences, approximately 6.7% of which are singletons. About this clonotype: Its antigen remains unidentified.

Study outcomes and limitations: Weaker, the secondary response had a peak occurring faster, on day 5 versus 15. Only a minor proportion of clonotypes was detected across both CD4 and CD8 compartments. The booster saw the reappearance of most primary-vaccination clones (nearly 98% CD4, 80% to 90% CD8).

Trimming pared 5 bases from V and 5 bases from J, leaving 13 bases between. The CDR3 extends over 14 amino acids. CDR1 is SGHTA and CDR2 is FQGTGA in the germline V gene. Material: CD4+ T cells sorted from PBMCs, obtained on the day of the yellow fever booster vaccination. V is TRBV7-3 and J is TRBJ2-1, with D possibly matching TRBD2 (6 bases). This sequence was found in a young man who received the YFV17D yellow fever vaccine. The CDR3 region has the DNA TGTGCCAGCAGCGCCACGGGACTTCACAATGAGCAGTTCTTC. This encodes CASSATGLHNEQFF.